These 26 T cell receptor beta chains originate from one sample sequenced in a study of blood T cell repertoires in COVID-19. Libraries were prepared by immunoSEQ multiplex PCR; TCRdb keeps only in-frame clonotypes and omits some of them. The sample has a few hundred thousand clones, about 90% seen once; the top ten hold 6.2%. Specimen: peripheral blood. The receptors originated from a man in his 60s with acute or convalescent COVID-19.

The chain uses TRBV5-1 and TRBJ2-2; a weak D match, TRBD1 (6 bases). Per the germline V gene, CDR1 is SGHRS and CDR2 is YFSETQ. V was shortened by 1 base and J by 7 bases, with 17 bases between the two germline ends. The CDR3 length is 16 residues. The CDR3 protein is CASSLKGVLDVGELFF. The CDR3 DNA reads TGCGCCAGCAGCTTGAAGGGGGTTCTAGACGTCGGGGAGCTGTTTTTT.

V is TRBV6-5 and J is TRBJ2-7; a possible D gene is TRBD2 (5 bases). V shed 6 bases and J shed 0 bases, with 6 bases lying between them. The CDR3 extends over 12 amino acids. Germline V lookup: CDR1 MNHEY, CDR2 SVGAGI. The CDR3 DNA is TGTGCCAGCAGGGGGAGCTCCTACGAGCAGTACTTC. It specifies CASRGSSYEQYF.

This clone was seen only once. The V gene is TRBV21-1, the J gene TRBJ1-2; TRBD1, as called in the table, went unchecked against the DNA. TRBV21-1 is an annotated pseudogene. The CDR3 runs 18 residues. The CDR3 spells CASSATPGAASPNYGYTF. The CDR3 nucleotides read TGTGCCAGCAGCGCCACACCAGGGGCCGCCAGTCCAAACTATGGCTACACCTTC.

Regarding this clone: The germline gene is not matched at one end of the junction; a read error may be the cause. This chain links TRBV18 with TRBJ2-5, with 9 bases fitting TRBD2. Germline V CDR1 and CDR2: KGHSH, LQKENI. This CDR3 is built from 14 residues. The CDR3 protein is CASTPLAGVETQYF. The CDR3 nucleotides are TGTGCCAGCACACCTTTAGCGGGAGTGGAGACCCAGTACTTC.

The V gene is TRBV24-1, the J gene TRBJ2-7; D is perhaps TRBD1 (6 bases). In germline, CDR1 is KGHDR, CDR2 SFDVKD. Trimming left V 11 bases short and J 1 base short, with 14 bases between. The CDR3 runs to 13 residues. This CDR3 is CAIQGRGSYEQYF. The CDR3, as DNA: TGTGCCATCCAGGGGCGAGGGTCCTACGAGCAGTACTTC.

The CDR3 spells CAWSVRGSGTQYF. The DNA of the CDR3 is TGTGCCTGGAGTGTACGGGGGAGTGGGACCCAGTACTTC. The rearrangement joins TRBV30 to TRBJ2-5, with a possible D match to TRBD2 (6 bases). Trimming left V 0 bases short and J 7 bases short, with 12 bases between. The CDR3 is made up of 13 amino acids. In germline, CDR1 is GTSNPN, CDR2 SVGIG (reference sequence). Supplemented by reference TRBV30 and TRBJ2-5, the full variable domain reads SQTIHQWPATLVQPVGSPLSLECTVEGTSNPNLYWYRQAAGRGLQLLFYSVGIGQISSEVPQNLSASRPQDRQFILSSKKLLLSDSGFYLCAWSVRGSGTQYFGPGTRLLVL.

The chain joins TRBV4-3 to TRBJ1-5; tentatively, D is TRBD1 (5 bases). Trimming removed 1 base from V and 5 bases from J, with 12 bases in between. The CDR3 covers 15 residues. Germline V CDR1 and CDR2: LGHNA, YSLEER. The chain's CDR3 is CASSQVWRGDQPQHF. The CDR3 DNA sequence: TGCGCCAGCAGCCAAGTTTGGAGGGGTGATCAGCCCCAGCATTTT.

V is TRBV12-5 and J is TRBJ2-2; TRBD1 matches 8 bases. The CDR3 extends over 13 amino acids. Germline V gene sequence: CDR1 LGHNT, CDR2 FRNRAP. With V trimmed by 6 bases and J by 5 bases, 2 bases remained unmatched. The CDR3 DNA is TGTGCTAGTGGCCAGGGGGCGACCGGGGAGCTGTTTTTT. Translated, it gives CASGQGATGELFF.

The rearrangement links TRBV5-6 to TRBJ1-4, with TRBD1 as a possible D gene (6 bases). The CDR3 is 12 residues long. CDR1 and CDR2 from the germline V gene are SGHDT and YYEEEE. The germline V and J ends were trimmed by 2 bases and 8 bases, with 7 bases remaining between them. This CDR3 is CASSFQGEKLFF. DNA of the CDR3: TGTGCCAGCAGCTTCCAGGGGGAAAAACTGTTTTTT.

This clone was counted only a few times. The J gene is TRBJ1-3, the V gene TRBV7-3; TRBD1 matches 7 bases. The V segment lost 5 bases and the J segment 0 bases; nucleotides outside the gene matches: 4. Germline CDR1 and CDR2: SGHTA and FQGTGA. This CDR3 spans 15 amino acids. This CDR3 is CASSLGTASGNTIYF. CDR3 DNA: TGTGCCAGCAGCCTCGGGACAGCCTCTGGAAACACCATATATTTT.

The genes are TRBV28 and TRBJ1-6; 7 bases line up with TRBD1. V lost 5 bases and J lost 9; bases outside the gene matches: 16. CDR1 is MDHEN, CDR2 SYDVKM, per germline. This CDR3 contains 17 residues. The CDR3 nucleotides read TGTGCCAGCAGTCCCGTCGGGGGCGGGACAGTCGGTTCACCCCTCCACTTT. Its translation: CASSPVGGGTVGSPLHF.

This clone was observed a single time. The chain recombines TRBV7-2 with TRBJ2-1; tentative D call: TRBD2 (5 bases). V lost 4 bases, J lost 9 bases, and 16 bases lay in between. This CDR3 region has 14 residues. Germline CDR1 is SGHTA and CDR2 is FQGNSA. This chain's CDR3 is CASSSRASWGEQFF. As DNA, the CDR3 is TGTGCCAGCAGCTCAAGGGCTAGCTGGGGTGAGCAGTTCTTC. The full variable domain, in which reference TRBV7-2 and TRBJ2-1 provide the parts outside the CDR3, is GAGVSQSPSNKVTEKGKDVELRCDPISGHTALYWYRQSLGQGLEFLIYFQGNSAPDKSGLPSDRFSAERTGGSVSTLTIQRTQQEDSAVYLCASSSRASWGEQFFGPGTRLTVL.

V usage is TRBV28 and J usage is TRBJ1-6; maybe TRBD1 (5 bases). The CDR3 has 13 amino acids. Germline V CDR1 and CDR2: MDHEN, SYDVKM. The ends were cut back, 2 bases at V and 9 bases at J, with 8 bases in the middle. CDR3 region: CASSLGGGSPLHF. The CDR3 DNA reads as TGTGCCAGCAGTTTAGGGGGGGGTTCACCCCTCCACTTT.

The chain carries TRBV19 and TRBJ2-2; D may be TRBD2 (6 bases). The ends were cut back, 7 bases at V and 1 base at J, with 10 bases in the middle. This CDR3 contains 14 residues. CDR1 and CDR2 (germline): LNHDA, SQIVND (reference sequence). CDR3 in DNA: TGTGCCAGTACCGGGACTGGGAACACCGGGGAGCTGTTTTTT. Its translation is CASTGTGNTGELFF.

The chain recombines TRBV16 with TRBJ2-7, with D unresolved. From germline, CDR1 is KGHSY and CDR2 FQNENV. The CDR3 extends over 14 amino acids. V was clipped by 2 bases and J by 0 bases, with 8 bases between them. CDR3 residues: CASSQAKSSYEQYF. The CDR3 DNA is TGTGCCAGCAGCCAAGCGAAGAGCTCCTACGAGCAGTACTTC.

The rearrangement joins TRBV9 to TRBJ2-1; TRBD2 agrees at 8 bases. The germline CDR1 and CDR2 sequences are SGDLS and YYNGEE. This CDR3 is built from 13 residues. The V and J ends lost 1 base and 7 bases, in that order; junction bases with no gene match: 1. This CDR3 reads CASSVRGGNEQFF. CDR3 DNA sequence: TGTGCCAGCAGCGTACGGGGGGGAAATGAGCAGTTCTTC.

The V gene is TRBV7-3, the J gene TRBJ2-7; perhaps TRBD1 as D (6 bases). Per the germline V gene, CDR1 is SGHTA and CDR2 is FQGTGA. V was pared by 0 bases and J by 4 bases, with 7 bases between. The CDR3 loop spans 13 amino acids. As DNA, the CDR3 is TGTGCCAGCAGCTTAACAGGGGGTTACGAGCAGTACTTC. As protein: CASSLTGGYEQYF.

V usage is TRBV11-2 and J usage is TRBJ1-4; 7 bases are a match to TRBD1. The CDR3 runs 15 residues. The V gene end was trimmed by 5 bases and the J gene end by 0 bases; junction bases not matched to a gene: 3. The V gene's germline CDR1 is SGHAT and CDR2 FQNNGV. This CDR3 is CASSGGTATNEKLFF. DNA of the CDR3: TGTGCCAGCAGCGGGGGGACAGCAACTAATGAAAAACTGTTTTTT. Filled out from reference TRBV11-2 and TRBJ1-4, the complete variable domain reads EAGVAQSPRYKIIEKRQSVAFWCNPISGHATLYWYQQILGQGPKLLIQFQNNGVVDDSQLPKDRFSAERLKGVDSTLKIQPAKLEDSAVYLCASSGGTATNEKLFFGSGTQLSVL.

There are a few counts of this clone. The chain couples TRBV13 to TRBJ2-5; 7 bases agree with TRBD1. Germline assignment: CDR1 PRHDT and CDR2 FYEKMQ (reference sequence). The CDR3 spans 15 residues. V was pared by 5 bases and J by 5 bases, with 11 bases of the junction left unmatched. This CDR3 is CASSTSGTAKETQYF. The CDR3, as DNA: TGTGCCAGCAGCACATCCGGGACAGCTAAGGAGACCCAGTACTTC.

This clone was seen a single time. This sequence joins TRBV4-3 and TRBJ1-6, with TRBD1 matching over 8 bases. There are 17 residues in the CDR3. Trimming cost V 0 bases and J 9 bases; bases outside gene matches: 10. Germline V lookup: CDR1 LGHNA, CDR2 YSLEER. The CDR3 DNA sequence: TGCGCCAGCAGCCAAGAATTGGACAGGGAAGGGATTTCACCCCTCCACTTT. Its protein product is CASSQELDREGISPLHF.

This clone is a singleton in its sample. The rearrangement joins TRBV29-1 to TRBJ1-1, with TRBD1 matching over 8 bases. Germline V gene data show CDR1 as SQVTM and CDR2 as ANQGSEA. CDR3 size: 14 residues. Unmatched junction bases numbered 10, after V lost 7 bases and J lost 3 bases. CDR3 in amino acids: CSGTRTGWDTEAFF. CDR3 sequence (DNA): TGCAGCGGGACCCGGACAGGGTGGGACACTGAAGCTTTCTTT. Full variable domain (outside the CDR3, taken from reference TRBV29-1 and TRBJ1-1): SAVISQKPSRDICQRGTSLTIQCQVDSQVTMMFWYRQQPGQSLTLIATANQGSEATYESGFVIDKFPISRPNLTFSTLTVSNMSPEDSSIYLCSGTRTGWDTEAFFGQGTRLTVV.

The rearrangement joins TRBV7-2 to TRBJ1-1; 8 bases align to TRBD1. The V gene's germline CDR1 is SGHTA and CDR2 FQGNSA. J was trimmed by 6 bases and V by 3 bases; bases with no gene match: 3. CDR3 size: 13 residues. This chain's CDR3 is CASSLDRVAEAFF. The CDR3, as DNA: TGTGCCAGCAGCTTGGACAGGGTCGCTGAAGCTTTCTTT. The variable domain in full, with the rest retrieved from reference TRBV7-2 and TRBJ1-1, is GAGVSQSPSNKVTEKGKDVELRCDPISGHTALYWYRQSLGQGLEFLIYFQGNSAPDKSGLPSDRFSAERTGGSVSTLTIQRTQQEDSAVYLCASSLDRVAEAFFGQGTRLTVV.

CDR3 loop: CASSMGPGQEGEKLFF. CDR3 nucleotides: TGTGCCAGTAGTATGGGACCGGGACAGGAGGGTGAAAAACTGTTTTTT. The chain carries TRBV19 and TRBJ1-4; 8 positions match TRBD1. CDR1 is LNHDA and CDR2 is SQIVND in the germline V gene (reference sequence). The CDR3 is 16 residues long. With 3 bases clipped from V and 7 bases from J, the junction kept 10 bases outside the gene matches.

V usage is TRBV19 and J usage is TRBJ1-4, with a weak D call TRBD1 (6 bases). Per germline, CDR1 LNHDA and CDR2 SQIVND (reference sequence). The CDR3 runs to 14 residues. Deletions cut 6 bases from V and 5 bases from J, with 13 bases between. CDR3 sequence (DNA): TGTGCCAGTAGCCCCGGGACAATGAATGAAAAACTGTTTTTT. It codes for CASSPGTMNEKLFF.

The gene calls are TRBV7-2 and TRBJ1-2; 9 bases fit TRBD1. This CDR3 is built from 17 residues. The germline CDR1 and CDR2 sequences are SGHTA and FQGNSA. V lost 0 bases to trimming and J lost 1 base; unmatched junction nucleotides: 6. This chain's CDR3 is CASSLAPGTGRNYGYTF. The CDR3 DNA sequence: TGTGCCAGCAGCTTAGCACCCGGGACAGGGCGTAACTATGGCTACACCTTC.

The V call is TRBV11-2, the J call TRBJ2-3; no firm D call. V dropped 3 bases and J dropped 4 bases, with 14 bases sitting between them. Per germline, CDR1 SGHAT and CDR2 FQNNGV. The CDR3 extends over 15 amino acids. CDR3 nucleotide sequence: TGTGCCAGCAGCTTCCCCCCACTCAGCGCAGATACGCAGTATTTT. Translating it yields CASSFPPLSADTQYF. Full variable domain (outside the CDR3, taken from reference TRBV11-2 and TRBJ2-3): EAGVAQSPRYKIIEKRQSVAFWCNPISGHATLYWYQQILGQGPKLLIQFQNNGVVDDSQLPKDRFSAERLKGVDSTLKIQPAKLEDSAVYLCASSFPPLSADTQYFGPGTRLTVL.